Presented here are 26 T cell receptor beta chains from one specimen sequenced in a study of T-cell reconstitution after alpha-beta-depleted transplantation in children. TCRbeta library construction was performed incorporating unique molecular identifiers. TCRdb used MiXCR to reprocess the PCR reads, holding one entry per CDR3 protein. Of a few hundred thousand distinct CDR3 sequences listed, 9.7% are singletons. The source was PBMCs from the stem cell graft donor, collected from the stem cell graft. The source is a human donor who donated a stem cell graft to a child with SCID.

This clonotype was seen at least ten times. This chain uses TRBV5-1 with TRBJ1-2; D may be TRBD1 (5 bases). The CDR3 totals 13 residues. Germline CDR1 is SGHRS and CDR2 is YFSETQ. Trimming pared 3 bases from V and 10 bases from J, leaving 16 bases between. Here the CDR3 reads CASSSQGSNSYTF. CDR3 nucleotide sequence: TGCGCCAGCAGCTCCCAGGGATCAAATTCCTACACCTTC.

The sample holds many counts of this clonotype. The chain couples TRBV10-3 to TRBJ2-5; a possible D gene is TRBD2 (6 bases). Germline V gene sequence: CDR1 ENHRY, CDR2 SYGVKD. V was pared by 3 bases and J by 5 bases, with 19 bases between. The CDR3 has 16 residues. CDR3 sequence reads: CAISDIIVGGSETQYF. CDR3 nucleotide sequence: TGTGCCATCAGTGATATAATAGTCGGGGGAAGTGAGACCCAGTACTTC.

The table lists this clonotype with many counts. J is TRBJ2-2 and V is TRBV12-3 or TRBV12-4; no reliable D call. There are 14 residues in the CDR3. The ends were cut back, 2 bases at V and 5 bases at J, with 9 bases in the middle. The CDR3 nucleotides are TGTGCCAGCAGTTTAACGGGTTGGACCGGGGAGCTGTTTTTT. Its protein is CASSLTGWTGELFF.

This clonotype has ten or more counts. CDR3 loop: CASNRAGSNQPQHF. The CDR3 coding sequence is TGTGCCAGCAACAGGGCGGGGAGCAATCAGCCCCAGCATTTT. The J gene is TRBJ1-5, the V gene TRBV2; D possibly corresponds to TRBD1 (6 bases). With 7 bases removed from V and 1 base from J, the gap between germline ends came to 11 bases. The germline CDR1 and CDR2 sequences are SNHLY and FYNNEI. The CDR3 is 14 residues long.

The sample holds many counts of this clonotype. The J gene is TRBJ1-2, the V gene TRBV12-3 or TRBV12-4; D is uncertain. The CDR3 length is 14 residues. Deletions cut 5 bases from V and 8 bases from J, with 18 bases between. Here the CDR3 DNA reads TGTGCCAGCAGTCCCGGTATTAATTGGCGCGGCTACACCTTC. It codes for CASSPGINWRGYTF.

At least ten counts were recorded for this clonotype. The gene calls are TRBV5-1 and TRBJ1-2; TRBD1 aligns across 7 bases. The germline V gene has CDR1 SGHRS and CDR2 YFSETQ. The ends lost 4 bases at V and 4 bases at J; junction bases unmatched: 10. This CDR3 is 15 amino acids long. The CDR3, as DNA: TGCGCCAGCAGCAGGCAACAGGGGCCTTTCTATGGCTACACCTTC. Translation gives CASSRQQGPFYGYTF.

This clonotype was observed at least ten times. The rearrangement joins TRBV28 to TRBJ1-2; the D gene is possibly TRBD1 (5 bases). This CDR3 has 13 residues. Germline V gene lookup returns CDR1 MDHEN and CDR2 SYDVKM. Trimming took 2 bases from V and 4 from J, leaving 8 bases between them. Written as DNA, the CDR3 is TGTGCCAGCAGTTTAGACAGCTTCTATGGCTACACCTTC. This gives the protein CASSLDSFYGYTF.

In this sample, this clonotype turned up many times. In DNA form, the CDR3 reads TGTGCCAGCTCGTACGCCGGGACAGGGGGGCTCTACGAGCAGTACTTC. This sequence encodes CASSYAGTGGLYEQYF. The genes are TRBV27 and TRBJ2-7, with 11 positions matching TRBD1. Germline V gives CDR1 MNHEY, CDR2 SMNVEV (reference sequence). The CDR3 spans 16 residues. Losses at the gene ends were 8 bases for V and 3 bases for J; bases not matched to a gene: 12.

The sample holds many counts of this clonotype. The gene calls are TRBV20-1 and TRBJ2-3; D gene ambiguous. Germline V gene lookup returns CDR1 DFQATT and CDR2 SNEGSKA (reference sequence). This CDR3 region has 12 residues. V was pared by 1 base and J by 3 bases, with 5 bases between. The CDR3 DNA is TGCAGTGCTAGAGGGGGTACAGATACGCAGTATTTT. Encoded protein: CSARGGTDTQYF.

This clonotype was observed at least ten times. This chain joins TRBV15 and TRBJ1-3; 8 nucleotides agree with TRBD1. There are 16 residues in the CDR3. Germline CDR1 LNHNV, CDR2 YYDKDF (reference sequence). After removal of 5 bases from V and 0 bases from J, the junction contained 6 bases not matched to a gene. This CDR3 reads CATSPRQGSSGNTIYF. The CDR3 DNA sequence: TGTGCCACCAGCCCGCGACAGGGGAGCTCTGGAAACACCATATATTTT.

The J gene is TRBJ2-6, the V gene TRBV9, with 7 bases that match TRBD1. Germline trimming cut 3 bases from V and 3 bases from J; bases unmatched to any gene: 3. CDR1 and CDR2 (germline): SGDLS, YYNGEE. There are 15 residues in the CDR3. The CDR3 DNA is TGTGCCAGCAGCGACTACAGGGGTGGGGCCAACGTCCTGACTTTC. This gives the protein CASSDYRGGANVLTF.

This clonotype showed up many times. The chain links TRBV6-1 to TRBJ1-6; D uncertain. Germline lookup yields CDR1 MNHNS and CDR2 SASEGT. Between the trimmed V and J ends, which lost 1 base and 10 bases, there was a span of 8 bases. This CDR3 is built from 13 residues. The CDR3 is CASSEVAESPLHF. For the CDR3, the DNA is TGTGCCAGCAGTGAAGTAGCAGAATCACCCCTCCACTTT.

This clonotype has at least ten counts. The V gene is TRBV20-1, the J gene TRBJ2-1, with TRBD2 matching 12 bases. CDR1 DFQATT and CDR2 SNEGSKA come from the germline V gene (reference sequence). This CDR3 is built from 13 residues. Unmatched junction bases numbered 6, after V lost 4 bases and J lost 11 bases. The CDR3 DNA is TGCAGTGCTACGGAACTAGCGGGGGGCCAGCAGTTCTTC. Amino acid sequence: CSATELAGGQQFF.

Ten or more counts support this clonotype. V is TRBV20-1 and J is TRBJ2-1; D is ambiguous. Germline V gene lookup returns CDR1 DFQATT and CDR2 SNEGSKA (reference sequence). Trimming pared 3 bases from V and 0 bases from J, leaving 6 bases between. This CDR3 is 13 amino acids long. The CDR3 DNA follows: TGCAGTGCTAGGGAGAGCTCCTACAATGAGCAGTTCTTC. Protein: CSARESSYNEQFF.

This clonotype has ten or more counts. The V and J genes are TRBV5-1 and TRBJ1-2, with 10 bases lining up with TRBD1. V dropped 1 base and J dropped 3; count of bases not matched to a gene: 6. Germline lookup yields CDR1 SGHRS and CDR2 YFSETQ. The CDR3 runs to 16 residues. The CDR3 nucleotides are TGCGCCAGCAGCTTGTTCCCAGGGACAGGGGACTATGGCTACACCTTC. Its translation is CASSLFPGTGDYGYTF.

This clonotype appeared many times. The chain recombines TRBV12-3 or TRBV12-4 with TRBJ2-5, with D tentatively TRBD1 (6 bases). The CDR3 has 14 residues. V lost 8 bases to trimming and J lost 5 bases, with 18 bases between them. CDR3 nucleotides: TGTGCCAGCTCACAGGACAGCGGTAGGGAGACCCAGTACTTC. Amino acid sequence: CASSQDSGRETQYF.

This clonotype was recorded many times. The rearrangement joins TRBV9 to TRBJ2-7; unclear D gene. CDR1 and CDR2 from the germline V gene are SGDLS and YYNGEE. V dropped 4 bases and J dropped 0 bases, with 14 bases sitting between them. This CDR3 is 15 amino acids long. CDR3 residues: CASSPHQVPSYEQYF. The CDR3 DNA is TGTGCCAGCAGCCCTCATCAGGTTCCCTCCTACGAGCAGTACTTC. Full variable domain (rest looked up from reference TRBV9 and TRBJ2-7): DSGVTQTPKHLITATGQRVTLRCSPRSGDLSVYWYQQSLDQGLQFLIQYYNGEERAKGNILERFSAQQFPDLHSELNLSSLELGDSALYFCASSPHQVPSYEQYFGPGTRLTVT.

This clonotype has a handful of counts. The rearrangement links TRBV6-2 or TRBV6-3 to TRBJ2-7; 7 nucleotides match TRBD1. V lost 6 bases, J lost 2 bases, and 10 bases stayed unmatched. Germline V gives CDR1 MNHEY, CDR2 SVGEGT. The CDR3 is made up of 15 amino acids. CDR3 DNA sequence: TGTGCCAGCAGATATACAGGGGACCGCGCCTACGAGCAGTACTTC. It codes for CASRYTGDRAYEQYF.

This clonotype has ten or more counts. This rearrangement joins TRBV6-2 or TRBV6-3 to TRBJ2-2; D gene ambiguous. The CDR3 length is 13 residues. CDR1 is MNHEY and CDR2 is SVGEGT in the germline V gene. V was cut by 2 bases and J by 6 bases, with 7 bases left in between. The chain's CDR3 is CASSYLTSGELFF. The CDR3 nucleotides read TGTGCCAGCAGTTACCTCACCTCCGGGGAGCTGTTTTTT.

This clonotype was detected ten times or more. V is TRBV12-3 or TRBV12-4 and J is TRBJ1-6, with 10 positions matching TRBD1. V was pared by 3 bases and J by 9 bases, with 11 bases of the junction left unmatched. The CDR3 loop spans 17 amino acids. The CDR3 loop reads CASSFAIGQGVSSPLHF. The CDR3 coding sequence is TGTGCCAGCAGTTTCGCAATAGGACAGGGGGTCTCTTCACCCCTCCACTTT.

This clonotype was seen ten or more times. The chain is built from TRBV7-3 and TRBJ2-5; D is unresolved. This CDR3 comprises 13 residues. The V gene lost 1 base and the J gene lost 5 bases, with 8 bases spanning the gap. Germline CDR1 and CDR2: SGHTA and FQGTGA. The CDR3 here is CASSLMMGETQYF. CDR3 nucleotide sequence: TGTGCCAGCAGCTTAATGATGGGCGAGACCCAGTACTTC. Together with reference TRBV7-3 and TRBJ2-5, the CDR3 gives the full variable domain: GAGVSQTPSNKVTEKGKYVELRCDPISGHTALYWYRQSLGQGPEFLIYFQGTGAADDSGLPNDRFFAVRPEGSVSTLKIQRTERGDSAVYLCASSLMMGETQYFGPGTRLLVL.

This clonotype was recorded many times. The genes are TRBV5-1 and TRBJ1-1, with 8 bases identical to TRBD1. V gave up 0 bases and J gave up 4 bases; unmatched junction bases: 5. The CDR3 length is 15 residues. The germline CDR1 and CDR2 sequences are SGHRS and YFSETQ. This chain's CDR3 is CASSLGGQAGTEAFF. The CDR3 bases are TGCGCCAGCAGCTTGGGGGGACAGGCGGGCACTGAAGCTTTCTTT.

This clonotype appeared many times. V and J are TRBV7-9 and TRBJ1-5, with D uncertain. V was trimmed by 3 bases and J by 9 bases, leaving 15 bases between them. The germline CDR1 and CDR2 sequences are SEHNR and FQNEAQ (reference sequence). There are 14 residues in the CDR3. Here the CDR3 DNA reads TGTGCCAGCAGCTTCTTCCCAGGTTACGGGCCCCAGCATTTT. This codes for CASSFFPGYGPQHF.

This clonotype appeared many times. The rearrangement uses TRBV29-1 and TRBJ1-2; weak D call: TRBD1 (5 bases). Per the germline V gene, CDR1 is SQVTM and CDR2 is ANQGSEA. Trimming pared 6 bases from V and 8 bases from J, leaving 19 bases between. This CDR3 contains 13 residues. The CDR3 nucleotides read TGCAGCGTATTCGAGGGGCCCCCGGACGGCTACACCTTC. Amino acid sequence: CSVFEGPPDGYTF.

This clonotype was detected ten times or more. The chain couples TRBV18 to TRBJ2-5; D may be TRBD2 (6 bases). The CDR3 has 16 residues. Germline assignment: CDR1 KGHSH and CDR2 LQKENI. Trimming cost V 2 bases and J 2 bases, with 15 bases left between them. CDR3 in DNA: TGTGCCAGCTCACCAAAGGTACTAGCCAATCAAGAGACCCAGTACTTC. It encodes CASSPKVLANQETQYF.

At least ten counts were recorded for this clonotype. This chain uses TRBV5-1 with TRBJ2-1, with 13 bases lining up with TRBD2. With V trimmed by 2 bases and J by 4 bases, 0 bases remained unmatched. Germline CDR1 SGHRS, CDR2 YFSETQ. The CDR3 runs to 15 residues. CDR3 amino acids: CASSLLAGGYNEQFF. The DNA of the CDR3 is TGCGCCAGCAGCTTACTAGCGGGGGGGTACAATGAGCAGTTCTTC.